The 18 T cell receptor beta chains reported below all come from one sample, sequenced in a study of shared clonotypes between healthy human individuals. The assay was immunoSEQ multiplex PCR, and TCRdb's table has in-frame clones only and misses some. In the table there are some 2,000,000 clones, roughly 95% of which are singletons. Sequencing used naive CD4+ T cells sorted from blood. Subset in this sample: CD45RA+ positively selected. Receptors originate from a man aged 18 to 29 in good health.

The chain has TRBV5-4 and TRBJ2-7; D is uncertain. The CDR3 is made up of 16 amino acids. Between the trimmed V and J ends, which lost 3 bases and 2 bases, there was a span of 18 bases. In germline, CDR1 is SGHNT, CDR2 YYREEE (reference sequence). CDR3: CASSSPSDRFAYEQYF. The CDR3 DNA reads TGTGCCAGCAGCTCCCCCAGTGATAGGTTTGCCTACGAGCAGTACTTC.

The rearrangement joins TRBV2 to TRBJ2-2, with D maybe TRBD2 (6 bases). The germline V gene has CDR1 SNHLY and CDR2 FYNNEI. The CDR3 consists of 13 residues. The V end lost 6 bases, the J end lost 5 bases, and 10 bases lay between the germline ends. The CDR3 DNA is TGTGCCAGCAGGGTTAGCGGAACCGGGGAGCTGTTTTTT. Protein sequence: CASRVSGTGELFF.

In its sample, this clone was seen once. This specimen includes other DNA sequences encoding the same CDR3. J is TRBJ2-7 and V is TRBV6-5; the match to TRBD1 covers 7 bases. Unmatched junction bases numbered 1, after V lost 8 bases and J lost 3 bases. Germline-derived CDR1 and CDR2 are MNHEY and SVGAGI. The length of the CDR3 is 11 residues. CDR3 DNA sequence: TGTGCCAGCCGACAGGGCTACGAGCAGTACTTC. Amino acids: CASRQGYEQYF.

The chain uses TRBV29-1 and TRBJ1-1; TRBD1 might be the D (6 bases). Germline V lookup: CDR1 SQVTM, CDR2 ANQGSEA. Trimming took 8 bases from V and 2 from J, leaving 15 bases between them. CDR3 length: 13 residues. The CDR3 loop reads CSTEDRGNTEAFF. CDR3 bases: TGCAGCACCGAGGACAGAGGAAACACTGAAGCTTTCTTT.

In regard to this clone: Other DNA variants within this sample encode the same CDR3. The chain's CDR3 is CASSLPASYEQYF. DNA for the CDR3: TGTGCCAGCAGCTTGCCGGCGTCCTACGAGCAGTACTTC. This chain uses TRBV5-6 with TRBJ2-7; D remains ambiguous. Trimming left V 1 base short and J 1 base short, with 6 bases between. Germline V gives CDR1 SGHDT, CDR2 YYEEEE. The CDR3 is 13 residues long.

CDR3 protein: CAISTGLVGEQYF. Written as DNA, the CDR3 is TGTGCCATCAGTACGGGACTAGTCGGCGAGCAGTACTTC. V usage is TRBV10-3 and J usage is TRBJ2-7; 8 positions match TRBD2. The J segment lost 6 bases and the V segment lost 5 bases, leaving 6 bases of the junction unmatched. Per germline, CDR1 ENHRY and CDR2 SYGVKD. The CDR3 runs to 13 residues.

The V gene is TRBV5-4, the J gene TRBJ2-7, with 10 bases matching TRBD1. Germline V gives CDR1 SGHNT, CDR2 YYREEE (reference sequence). The CDR3 extends over 14 amino acids. V lost 3 bases, J lost 3 bases, and 3 bases stayed unmatched. The CDR3 protein is CASSSGQGRYEQYF. In DNA, the CDR3 is TGTGCCAGCAGCTCGGGACAGGGGCGCTACGAGCAGTACTTC. The whole variable domain, filled in from reference TRBV5-4 and TRBJ2-7, reads ETGVTQSPTHLIKTRGQQVTLRCSSQSGHNTVSWYQQALGQGPQFIFQYYREEENGRGNFPPRFSGLQFPNYSSELNVNALELDDSALYLCASSSGQGRYEQYFGPGTRLTVT.

The chain recombines TRBV5-1 with TRBJ1-6, with a possible D match to TRBD1 (5 bases). The germline CDR1 and CDR2 sequences are SGHRS and YFSETQ. The CDR3 runs to 15 residues. The V end was cut by 4 bases, the J end by 7 bases, with 15 bases between. The CDR3: CASSPTRGGNSPLHF. The CDR3, as DNA: TGCGCCAGCAGCCCCACGAGGGGAGGGAATTCACCCCTCCACTTT.

The CDR3 region is CASSIQGGADLLFF. In DNA form, the CDR3 reads TGTGCCAGTAGTATACAAGGGGGCGCGGATCTACTGTTTTTT. This chain connects TRBV19 to TRBJ1-4; TRBD1 agrees at 7 bases. With 2 bases clipped from V and 13 bases from J, the junction kept 10 bases outside the gene matches. CDR1 and CDR2 from the germline V gene are LNHDA and SQIVND (reference sequence). The CDR3 length is 14 residues.

The rearrangement links TRBV18 to TRBJ2-7; TRBD1 matches at 9 bases. Losses at the gene ends were 8 bases for V and 4 bases for J; bases not matched to a gene: 12. From germline, CDR1 is KGHSH and CDR2 LQKENI. CDR3 length equals 15 residues. CDR3 nucleotide sequence: TGTGCCAGCCTTAGTACAGGGGGCGCTTTGTACGAGCAGTACTTC. Its protein is CASLSTGGALYEQYF.

The chain carries TRBV30 and TRBJ2-2; D call uncertain. This CDR3 spans 15 amino acids. The germline CDR1 and CDR2 sequences are GTSNPN and SVGIG (reference sequence). Trimming cost V 0 bases and J 4 bases, with 12 bases left between them. The CDR3 sequence: CAWSVYPMGTGELFF. In DNA form, the CDR3 reads TGTGCCTGGAGTGTTTATCCCATGGGCACCGGGGAGCTGTTTTTT.

The chain joins TRBV29-1 to TRBJ2-2; D may be TRBD2 (6 bases). Trimming took off 8 bases at V and 6 bases at J, with 28 bases between the two ends. This CDR3 comprises 17 residues. From germline, CDR1 is SQVTM and CDR2 ANQGSEA. The CDR3: CSPTSSGTPKQPGELFF. Here the CDR3 DNA reads TGCAGCCCTACTAGCTCCGGGACTCCCAAGCAACCCGGGGAGCTGTTTTTT.

This clone was detected only once. The chain has TRBV27 and TRBJ1-1, with a tentative D call TRBD1 (6 bases). Trimming removed 4 bases at V and 1 base at J, with 13 bases between. The CDR3 spans 15 residues. Germline CDR1 is MNHEY and CDR2 is SMNVEV (reference sequence). CDR3 loop: CASSSVGHKNTEAFF. The CDR3 DNA follows: TGTGCCAGCAGTTCCGTGGGACACAAGAACACTGAAGCTTTCTTT.

V and J are TRBV7-9 and TRBJ2-2; 8 bases match TRBD2. Germline V gene sequence: CDR1 SEHNR, CDR2 FQNEAQ (reference sequence). V gave up 7 bases and J gave up 3 bases; unmatched junction bases: 13. The CDR3 loop spans 17 amino acids. The CDR3 protein is CASTLPHGGGDTGELFF. CDR3 in DNA: TGTGCCAGCACCCTACCCCACGGGGGGGGTGACACCGGGGAGCTGTTTTTT.

This rearrangement joins TRBV15 to TRBJ1-5; tentatively, D is TRBD1 (5 bases). Germline CDR1 is LNHNV and CDR2 is YYDKDF (reference sequence). V shed 3 bases and J shed 6 bases, with 12 bases lying between them. The length of the CDR3 is 14 residues. This CDR3 is CATSRAGVSQPQHF. CDR3 sequence (DNA): TGTGCCACCAGCAGGGCGGGGGTTAGTCAGCCCCAGCATTTT.

This clone is a singleton in its sample. This sequence joins TRBV7-2 and TRBJ1-6; the D is unclear. The CDR3 spans 14 residues. CDR1 and CDR2 (germline): SGHTA, FQGNSA. Trimming stripped 5 bases from V and 1 base from J, with 6 bases between. CDR3 nucleotides: TGTGCCAGCAGCCCAGGTTCCTATAATTCACCCCTCCACTTT. Encoded protein: CASSPGSYNSPLHF.

J is TRBJ1-2 and V is TRBV11-3; maybe TRBD1 (6 bases). V shed 5 bases and J shed 2 bases, with 15 bases lying between them. The CDR3 is made up of 15 amino acids. From germline, CDR1 is SGHNT and CDR2 YENEEA. The CDR3 sequence is CASSPDRRGNYGYTF. Here the CDR3 DNA reads TGTGCCAGCAGCCCCGACAGGCGGGGGAACTATGGCTACACCTTC.

The chain links TRBV30 to TRBJ2-5, with 10 positions matching TRBD2. Germline V lookup: CDR1 GTSNPN, CDR2 SVGIG (reference sequence). The CDR3 runs to 18 residues. V shed 0 bases and J 1 base; nucleotides not matched to a gene: 11. CDR3 protein: CAWSVGASGGLAQETQYF. The CDR3 DNA follows: TGTGCCTGGAGTGTGGGGGCTAGCGGGGGTCTTGCCCAAGAGACCCAGTACTTC.